What follows is one T cell receptor beta chain and its context. The antigen is undetermined. CDR1 is LGHDT and CDR2 is YNNKEL in the germline V gene (reference sequence). With V trimmed by 10 bases and J by 5 bases, 6 bases remained unmatched. CDR3 length: 13 residues. The record originates from a study of T cells in Graves' hyperthyroidism and ophthalmopathy. Regions amplified from RNA transcripts were the TCR beta CDR3 regions. HTBI primers were the set used in a first-round RT-PCR of the TCR CDR3. TCRdb passed the multiplex PCR reads through MiXCR, listing each CDR3 protein once. The sample lists about 700,000 distinct CDR3 sequences; approximately 14% were seen once. Whole-study results and caveats: Ophthalmopathy prediction by the model preceded onset by a median roughly 6.3 months.

The specimen was blood. The TCR was taken from a woman younger than 35 with Graves' hyperthyroidism. The chain uses TRBV3-1 and TRBJ2-7; 12 bases match TRBD2. The CDR3, as DNA: TGTGCCACCGGGCTAGCGGGAGGGAACGAGCAGTACTTC. Encoded protein: CATGLAGGNEQYF.